One sample yielded the 22 T cell receptor beta chains listed below, sequenced in a study of CD8+CD57+ T cells in acquired aplastic anemia. Patients picked for sequencing had shown CD8+CD57+ cell expansion detected by flow cytometry. Investigators profiled TCR beta VDJ and CDR3 from genomic DNA template. A single record per CDR3 protein comes from TCRdb applying MiXCR to the reads. The profile covers about 290,000 distinct CDR3 sequences, with under 65% appearing a single time and 1% to 1.5% taken by the ten largest. The source material was sorted CD4+, CD8+, or CD8+CD57+ T cells (not recorded which) from PBMCs. These receptors all stem from a human donor with aplastic anemia.

The CDR3 protein is CATSESAGGPRDTQYF. DNA of the CDR3: TGTGCCACCAGTGAGTCAGCGGGGGGGCCGAGAGATACGCAGTATTTT. This chain connects TRBV24-1 to TRBJ2-3, with 10 bases lining up with TRBD2. Germline V gene sequence: CDR1 KGHDR, CDR2 SFDVKD. The CDR3 covers 16 residues. After removal of 4 bases from V and 5 bases from J, the junction contained 8 bases not matched to a gene.

In DNA, the CDR3 is TGTGCCACCAGTCCGAGCGGGTACACAGATACGCAGTATTTT. As protein: CATSPSGYTDTQYF. The rearrangement links TRBV24-1 to TRBJ2-3, with D maybe TRBD2 (6 bases). This CDR3 spans 14 amino acids. V shed 6 bases and J shed 2 bases, with 11 bases lying between them. Germline values: CDR1 KGHDR, CDR2 SFDVKD.

This chain uses TRBV7-2 with TRBJ1-5; D perhaps matches TRBD1 (5 bases). Germline loops: CDR1 SGHTA, CDR2 FQGNSA. The V gene lost 7 bases and the J gene lost 1 base, with 17 bases spanning the gap. The CDR3 runs 16 residues. CDR3 sequence (DNA): TGTGCCAGCAACACGAGAGGGGACGCGAGCAATCAGCCCCAGCATTTT. Protein sequence: CASNTRGDASNQPQHF. The full variable domain, its missing parts supplied by reference TRBV7-2 and TRBJ1-5, is GAGVSQSPSNKVTEKGKDVELRCDPISGHTALYWYRQSLGQGLEFLIYFQGNSAPDKSGLPSDRFSAERTGGSVSTLTIQRTQQEDSAVYLCASNTRGDASNQPQHFGDGTRLSIL.

This clonotype was seen at least ten times. V usage is TRBV7-3 and J usage is TRBJ2-2, with a tentative D call TRBD1 (5 bases). The CDR3 extends over 16 amino acids. Deletions cut 2 bases from V and 6 bases from J, with 16 bases between. Germline lookup yields CDR1 SGHTA and CDR2 FQGTGA. CDR3 coding DNA: TGTGCCAGCAGCTTAGGTGGCCAGGGTTTTTCCGGGGAGCTGTTTTTT. Translation gives CASSLGGQGFSGELFF.

V gene TRBV4-2 combines with J gene TRBJ2-3; D may be TRBD2 (6 bases). Trimming stripped 0 bases from V and 2 bases from J, with 12 bases between. This CDR3 has 16 amino acids. CDR1 LGHNA and CDR2 YNFKEQ come from the germline V gene. CDR3 loop: CASSQDSAGHTDTQYF. CDR3 sequence (DNA): TGTGCCAGCAGCCAAGATTCGGCGGGGCACACAGATACGCAGTATTTT.

This clonotype was counted many times. The V call is TRBV3-1, the J call TRBJ1-5, with a weak D call TRBD1 (5 bases). This CDR3 comprises 15 residues. Trimming pared 6 bases from V and 0 bases from J, leaving 12 bases between. The germline V gene encodes CDR1 LGHDT and CDR2 YNNKEL (reference sequence). The CDR3 protein is CASSIRGGSNQPQHF. The CDR3 coding sequence is TGTGCCAGCAGTATCCGGGGGGGTAGCAATCAGCCCCAGCATTTT. Supplemented by reference TRBV3-1 and TRBJ1-5, the full variable domain reads DTAVSQTPKYLVTQMGNDKSIKCEQNLGHDTMYWYKQDSKKFLKIMFSYNNKELIINETVPNRFSPKSPDKAHLNLHINSLELGDSAVYFCASSIRGGSNQPQHFGDGTRLSIL.

The chain links TRBV12-3 or TRBV12-4 to TRBJ2-5; D possibly corresponds to TRBD1 (7 bases). CDR3 length: 13 amino acids. V was trimmed by 8 bases and J by 3 bases, leaving 13 bases between them. The CDR3 DNA follows: TGTGCCAGCGGGCAGGGGGAGGAAGAGACCCAGTACTTC. Amino acids: CASGQGEEETQYF.

V is TRBV20-1 and J is TRBJ2-5, with 15 bases matching TRBD2. Germline V gene sequence: CDR1 DFQATT, CDR2 SNEGSKA (reference sequence). The CDR3 has 15 amino acids. The junction had 6 bases not matched to a gene; V was cut back by 5 bases and J by 5 bases. CDR3 in amino acids: CSASRTSGRGETQYF. The CDR3 DNA reads as TGCAGTGCTTCCAGGACTAGCGGGAGGGGGGAGACCCAGTACTTC.

CDR3 in amino acids: CSARYASGRGNEQFF. The CDR3 DNA reads as TGCAGTGCTAGGTACGCTAGCGGGAGGGGCAATGAGCAGTTCTTC. This chain connects TRBV20-1 to TRBJ2-1; 12 bases map to TRBD2. This CDR3 has 15 amino acids. The ends lost 3 bases at V and 6 bases at J; junction bases unmatched: 6. Germline V gene data show CDR1 as DFQATT and CDR2 as SNEGSKA (reference sequence).

This clonotype was seen repeatedly, ten times or more. The V and J genes are TRBV2 and TRBJ2-1; D not resolved. CDR1 is SNHLY and CDR2 is FYNNEI in the germline V gene. Trimming left V 5 bases short and J 7 bases short, with 6 bases between. This CDR3 region has 11 residues. In nucleotides, the CDR3 is TGTGCCAGCAGTCCCCTTAATGAGCAGTTCTTC. Its protein is CASSPLNEQFF.

V usage is TRBV7-8 and J usage is TRBJ1-2; D is unresolved. Germline V lookup: CDR1 SGHVS, CDR2 FQNEAQ. The CDR3 has 14 amino acids. Deletions cut 3 bases from V and 6 bases from J, with 14 bases between. The chain's CDR3 is CASSFGPRPDGYTF. The CDR3 region has the DNA TGTGCCAGCAGCTTCGGGCCCCGGCCCGATGGCTACACCTTC.

V usage is TRBV7-2 and J usage is TRBJ1-6; maybe TRBD1 (5 bases). Trimming took off 5 bases at V and 6 bases at J, with 14 bases between the two ends. The germline V gene encodes CDR1 SGHTA and CDR2 FQGNSA. The CDR3 contains 15 residues. CDR3 region: CASSLLTVSNSPLHF. CDR3 nucleotide sequence: TGTGCCAGCAGCCTTCTGACAGTCAGTAATTCACCCCTCCACTTT. The whole variable domain, filled in from reference TRBV7-2 and TRBJ1-6, reads GAGVSQSPSNKVTEKGKDVELRCDPISGHTALYWYRQSLGQGLEFLIYFQGNSAPDKSGLPSDRFSAERTGGSVSTLTIQRTQQEDSAVYLCASSLLTVSNSPLHFGNGTRLTVT.

This chain joins TRBV10-3 and TRBJ1-4, with 12 bases that match TRBD1. This CDR3 is built from 15 residues. The ends lost 6 bases at V and 7 bases at J; junction bases unmatched: 6. CDR1 is ENHRY and CDR2 is SYGVKD in the germline V gene. CDR3 sequence: CAISGDRGPGEKLFF. The CDR3 DNA is TGTGCCATCAGCGGGGACAGGGGGCCAGGTGAAAAACTGTTTTTT.

This clonotype was recorded a few times. V is TRBV20-1 and J is TRBJ1-2; possible D gene TRBD1, 6 bases. CDR3 length: 15 amino acids. V lost 0 bases, J lost 2 bases, and 13 bases lay in between. Germline-derived CDR1 and CDR2 are DFQATT and SNEGSKA (reference sequence). The CDR3 DNA reads TGCAGTGCTAGAGAAGGGGGGGGTTTGAACTATGGCTACACCTTC. Translation: CSAREGGGLNYGYTF.

The table lists this clonotype with many counts. The chain couples TRBV5-1 to TRBJ1-4; D not resolved. The V and J ends lost 5 bases and 0 bases respectively, with 8 bases between them. CDR1 and CDR2 from the germline V gene are SGHRS and YFSETQ. This CDR3 is 14 amino acids long. For the CDR3, the DNA is TGCGCCAGCAGACCAGAAGCAACTAATGAAAAACTGTTTTTT. Translated, it gives CASRPEATNEKLFF.

This clonotype was seen repeatedly, ten times or more. The chain carries TRBV11-2 and TRBJ2-3; TRBD2 matches at 9 bases. Germline loops: CDR1 SGHAT, CDR2 FQNNGV. The trim removed 1 base at V and 0 bases at J, leaving 2 bases unmatched. This CDR3 is 16 amino acids long. CDR3 nucleotide sequence: TGTGCCAGCAGCTTAGGGACTAGCGCTAGCACAGATACGCAGTATTTT. Encoded protein: CASSLGTSASTDTQYF.

To note about this clonotype: Sequence at one end of the junction differs from germline and may be a read error. This sequence joins TRBV5-6 and TRBJ2-1; TRBD2 aligns across 12 bases. The CDR3 length is 17 residues. CDR1 is SGHDT, CDR2 YYEEEE, per germline. This chain's CDR3 is CASSVLAGGPPYNEQSF. In nucleotides, the CDR3 is TGTGCCAGCAGCGTCCTAGCGGGGGGGCCTCCCTACAATGAGCAGTCCTTC. The full variable domain, its missing parts supplied by reference TRBV5-6 and TRBJ2-1, is DAGVTQSPTHLIKTRGQQVTLRCSPKSGHDTVSWYQQALGQGPQFIFQYYEEEERQRGNFPDRFSGHQFPNYSSELNVNALLLGDSALYLCASSVLAGGPPYNEQSFGPGTRLTVL.

The chain combines TRBV9 with TRBJ2-5; D is perhaps TRBD1 or TRBD2 (5 bases each). Looked up from germline, CDR1 is SGDLS and CDR2 is YYNGEE. The CDR3 is 17 residues long. The germline V and J ends were trimmed by 1 base and 3 bases, with 19 bases remaining between them. This CDR3 reads CASSVWNTGTGKETQYF. The CDR3 DNA follows: TGTGCCAGCAGCGTATGGAACACCGGGACGGGGAAAGAGACCCAGTACTTC.

The sample holds many counts of this clonotype. The chain links TRBV11-2 to TRBJ1-2; TRBD1 matches at 9 bases. V lost 5 bases, J lost 1 base, and 11 bases stayed unmatched. Germline CDR1 and CDR2: SGHAT and FQNNGV. The CDR3 has 17 amino acids. The CDR3 spells CASSGGTGSRFNYGYTF. CDR3 DNA sequence: TGTGCCAGCAGCGGCGGGACAGGGAGTAGGTTTAACTATGGCTACACCTTC.

This clonotype was recorded a few times. This chain connects TRBV20-1 to TRBJ1-3; tentatively, D is TRBD1 (5 bases). The CDR3 is made up of 13 amino acids. Germline V gene sequence: CDR1 DFQATT, CDR2 SNEGSKA (reference sequence). The ends were cut back, 6 bases at V and 3 bases at J, with 12 bases in the middle. In DNA form, the CDR3 reads TGCAGTGCAAGGACACTGTTTGGAAACACCATATATTTT. This codes for CSARTLFGNTIYF.

Comment on this clonotype: A junction end diverges from the germline sequence, so it may reflect a read error. J is TRBJ1-1 and V is TRBV5-1; no firm D call. This CDR3 has 10 amino acids. In germline, CDR1 is SGHRS, CDR2 YFSETQ. CDR3 sequence: CAGSFREAFF. CDR3 DNA: TGTGCCGGCAGCTTCCGTGAAGCTTTCTTT.

This clonotype was found many times. The rearrangement links TRBV5-1 to TRBJ1-1, with D possibly being TRBD1 (5 bases). This CDR3 contains 16 residues. Trimming took off 0 bases at V and 4 bases at J, with 16 bases between the two ends. Germline V lookup: CDR1 SGHRS, CDR2 YFSETQ. The CDR3 is CASSLGIGAGITEAFF. The CDR3 DNA is TGCGCCAGCAGCTTGGGAATTGGGGCGGGGATCACTGAAGCTTTCTTT.